One sample yielded the 32 T cell receptor beta chains listed below, sequenced in a study of human T cells and chemical hapten exposure. Specified time point: patch test 1, 2 weeks after DPC sensitization. Treatment of the sample: therapeutic diphenylcyclopropenone sensitization with weekly scalp DPC. TCRdb analysed the RACE reads with MiXCR anew, one entry per CDR3 protein. The data hold approximately 73,000 distinct CDR3 sequences, with under 13% observed a single time. This material consisted of whole blood, taken in connection with sensitization to the hapten diphenylcyclopropenone (DPC). The receptors were sampled from a woman between 50 and 59 years old with alopecia areata. Some clones in this sample may be carry-over from other donors' samples.

The J gene is TRBJ2-7, the V gene TRBV11-2; no definite D call. In germline, CDR1 is SGHAT, CDR2 FQNNGV. With 6 bases removed from V and 1 base from J, the gap between germline ends came to 10 bases. The CDR3 is made up of 13 amino acids. DNA for the CDR3: TGTGCCAGCAGTTATCGACGGTCCTACGAGCAGTACTTC. Protein product: CASSYRRSYEQYF.

The chain combines TRBV6-5 with TRBJ1-3; D gene ambiguous. The CDR3 is 14 amino acids. The V end was cut by 2 bases, the J end by 4 bases, with 9 bases between. CDR1 is MNHEY and CDR2 is SVGAGI in the germline V gene. CDR3 DNA: TGTGCCAGCAGTTACAATGCCCTCGGAAACACCATATATTTT. Translation gives CASSYNALGNTIYF.

This clonotype was counted only a few times. The chain recombines TRBV7-6 with TRBJ2-3, with 7 bases that match TRBD2. From germline, CDR1 is SGHVS and CDR2 FNYEAQ. This CDR3 is 13 amino acids long. J lost 6 bases, V lost 0 bases, and 0 bases had no gene match. In DNA, the CDR3 is TGTGCCAGCAGCTTAGCGCGGGGGGATACGCAGTATTTT. This codes for CASSLARGDTQYF.

This clonotype was counted many times. The chain combines TRBV29-1 with TRBJ2-2; a weak D match, TRBD2 (5 bases). Trimming took off 0 bases at V and 7 bases at J, with 6 bases between the two ends. This CDR3 contains 12 residues. CDR1 SQVTM and CDR2 ANQGSEA come from the germline V gene. CDR3 in DNA: TGCAGCGTTGAAGACGGGAACGGGGAGCTGTTTTTT. Its translation: CSVEDGNGELFF.

This clonotype was seen repeatedly, ten times or more. This CDR3 is CASSKSANTGELFF. CDR3 coding DNA: TGTGCCAGCAGCAAGAGCGCGAACACCGGGGAGCTGTTTTTT. The rearrangement uses TRBV7-6 and TRBJ2-2; D is undetermined. The CDR3 totals 14 residues. Germline lookup yields CDR1 SGHVS and CDR2 FNYEAQ. V lost 5 bases, J lost 0 bases, and 7 bases lay in between.

The CDR3 DNA follows: TGTGCCAGCAGTTTATACTTAGGCAATCAGCCCCAGCATTTT. Residues: CASSLYLGNQPQHF. The V and J genes are TRBV27 and TRBJ1-5; D gene unclear. V was cut by 1 base and J by 2 bases, with 6 bases left in between. The germline gives CDR1 MNHEY, CDR2 SMNVEV (reference sequence). CDR3 length: 14 amino acids.

CDR3 nucleotides: TGTGCCAGCAGCCAAGAAGGTCAGGGGATGGAGACCCAGTACTTC. It specifies CASSQEGQGMETQYF. The genes are TRBV3-1 and TRBJ2-5, with a possible D match to TRBD1 (6 bases). CDR3 size: 15 residues. V dropped 0 bases and J dropped 5 bases, with 13 bases sitting between them. CDR1 LGHDT and CDR2 YNNKEL come from the germline V gene (reference sequence).

The rearrangement joins TRBV2 to TRBJ2-7, with 8 bases fitting TRBD1. CDR1 and CDR2 from the germline V gene are SNHLY and FYNNEI. The CDR3 contains 13 residues. With 6 bases clipped from V and 5 bases from J, the junction kept 6 bases outside the gene matches. The CDR3 nucleotides are TGTGCCAGCAGGCGGGGACAGGTCAACGAGCAGTACTTC. This translates into CASRRGQVNEQYF. Together with reference TRBV2 and TRBJ2-7, the CDR3 gives the full variable domain: EPEVTQTPSHQVTQMGQEVILRCVPISNHLYFYWYRQILGQKVEFLVSFYNNEISEKSEIFDDQFSVERPDGSNFTLKIRSTKLEDSAMYFCASRRGQVNEQYFGPGTRLTVT.

This clonotype was detected only a few times. This sequence joins TRBV30 and TRBJ2-7, with D possibly being TRBD2 (6 bases). V was clipped by 7 bases and J by 2 bases, with 21 bases between them. This CDR3 has 15 residues. In germline, CDR1 is GTSNPN, CDR2 SVGIG (reference sequence). The CDR3 spells CASNPRENPPYEQYF. CDR3 coding DNA: TGTGCCTCCAACCCTCGGGAGAACCCCCCCTACGAGCAGTACTTC. Looking up the rest from reference TRBV30 and TRBJ2-7 gives the full variable domain: SQTIHQWPATLVQPVGSPLSLECTVEGTSNPNLYWYRQAAGRGLQLLFYSVGIGQISSEVPQNLSASRPQDRQFILSSKKLLLSDSGFYLCASNPRENPPYEQYFGPGTRLTVT.

This clonotype was recorded at least ten times. The chain couples TRBV6-5 to TRBJ2-6; 7 nucleotides agree with TRBD1. Per the germline V gene, CDR1 is MNHEY and CDR2 is SVGAGI. This CDR3 has 16 amino acids. V gave up 7 bases and J gave up 4 bases; unmatched junction bases: 10. CDR3 loop: CASTVVQGPGANVLTF. DNA of the CDR3: TGTGCCAGCACGGTAGTACAGGGGCCAGGGGCCAACGTCCTGACTTTC.

The chain joins TRBV12-3 or TRBV12-4 to TRBJ2-7; D is tentatively TRBD1 or TRBD2 (6 bases each). V lost 8 bases and J 5 bases, leaving 22 bases between the germline ends. The CDR3 length is 15 residues. DNA of the CDR3: TGTGCCAGCTCAACCCTGGGGGGCGGTTCGGACGAGCAGTACTTC. Protein sequence: CASSTLGGGSDEQYF.

This clonotype has at least ten counts. The chain links TRBV12-5 to TRBJ2-7; 7 bases match TRBD1. CDR3 length equals 17 residues. Unmatched junction bases numbered 13, after V lost 2 bases and J lost 3 bases. Germline CDR1 and CDR2: LGHNT and FRNRAP. The CDR3 is CASGLLRQGFRGYEQYF. Here the CDR3 DNA reads TGTGCTAGTGGTTTGCTCAGACAGGGCTTTCGGGGCTACGAGCAGTACTTC.

The V gene is TRBV7-3, the J gene TRBJ2-1; unclear D gene. V was trimmed by 3 bases and J by 6 bases, leaving 9 bases between them. The CDR3 has 13 residues. Germline CDR1 SGHTA, CDR2 FQGTGA. The CDR3 spells CASSFGQVNEQFF. CDR3 DNA sequence: TGTGCCAGCAGCTTTGGGCAGGTCAATGAGCAGTTCTTC.

This clonotype has just a few counts. The chain couples TRBV6-6 to TRBJ1-4; 9 nucleotides align to TRBD1. The trim removed 6 bases at V and 6 bases at J, leaving 8 bases unmatched. CDR3 length equals 15 residues. Germline V gene lookup returns CDR1 MNHNY and CDR2 SVGAGI (reference sequence). This CDR3 reads CASRLRDREYEKLFF. The CDR3 DNA reads as TGTGCCAGCAGGCTCCGGGACAGGGAATATGAAAAACTGTTTTTT.

In this sample, this clonotype turned up a few times. The chain employs TRBV29-1 and TRBJ2-7; 7 bases are shared with TRBD1. V lost 7 bases, J lost 6 bases, and 9 bases stayed unmatched. CDR3 length equals 12 residues. Germline CDR1 and CDR2: SQVTM and ANQGSEA. The CDR3 nucleotides read TGCAGCGGCGCGGACAGGCTCGGCGAGCAGTACTTC. As protein: CSGADRLGEQYF.

The chain links TRBV14 to TRBJ2-3; D gene ambiguous. CDR3 length: 15 residues. Deletions cut 4 bases from V and 5 bases from J, with 16 bases between. Germline CDR1 SGHDN, CDR2 FVKESK. The CDR3 coding sequence is TGTGCCAGCAGCCCCTGGGCTGGGGTTGGAGATACGCAGTATTTT. This sequence encodes CASSPWAGVGDTQYF.

This clonotype was seen repeatedly, ten times or more. The chain uses TRBV5-5 and TRBJ1-1, with D hard to call. V shed 2 bases and J shed 7 bases, with 12 bases lying between them. Germline CDR1 SGHKS, CDR2 YYEKEE (reference sequence). There are 13 residues in the CDR3. Here the CDR3 reads CASSLTARGEAFF. CDR3 DNA: TGTGCCAGCAGCTTAACTGCGCGGGGTGAAGCTTTCTTT. Based on the CDR3 plus reference TRBV5-5 and TRBJ1-1, the full variable domain is DAGVTQSPTHLIKTRGQQVTLRCSPISGHKSVSWYQQVLGQGPQFIFQYYEKEERGRGNFPDRFSARQFPNYSSELNVNALLLGDSALYLCASSLTARGEAFFGQGTRLTVV.

This clonotype came up many times. The J gene is TRBJ1-5, the V gene TRBV11-2; 8 positions match TRBD1. The germline CDR1 and CDR2 sequences are SGHAT and FQNNGV. Losses at the gene ends were 1 base for V and 2 bases for J; bases not matched to a gene: 4. CDR3 length equals 16 residues. CDR3 nucleotide sequence: TGTGCCAGCAGCTTAGGGACAGGGCCGCGCAATCAGCCCCAGCATTTT. It encodes CASSLGTGPRNQPQHF.

V gene TRBV20-1 combines with J gene TRBJ2-4; 12 nucleotides align to TRBD2. V lost 0 bases to trimming and J lost 7 bases; unmatched junction nucleotides: 7. From germline, CDR1 is DFQATT and CDR2 SNEGSKA (reference sequence). There are 16 residues in the CDR3. Here the CDR3 DNA reads TGCAGTGCTAGAGAGACCAGGACTAGCGGGATGAACATTCAGTACTTC. This gives the protein CSARETRTSGMNIQYF.

This clonotype occurred many times. The V call is TRBV11-2, the J call TRBJ2-5; 8 bases fit TRBD1. Trimming cost V 4 bases and J 1 base; bases outside gene matches: 2. This CDR3 comprises 14 residues. The germline CDR1 and CDR2 sequences are SGHAT and FQNNGV. The CDR3 DNA reads TGTGCCAGCAGCTGGGGGACAGGCCAAGAGACCCAGTACTTC. Protein sequence: CASSWGTGQETQYF.

At least ten counts were recorded for this clonotype. The chain links TRBV19 to TRBJ2-2; D is perhaps TRBD1 (6 bases). CDR1 is LNHDA and CDR2 is SQIVND in the germline V gene (reference sequence). V lost 5 bases and J lost 1, with 11 bases in between. This CDR3 is built from 15 residues. Here the CDR3 DNA reads TGTGCCAGTAGTCGACAGGATGTGAACACCGGGGAGCTGTTTTTT. Translated, it gives CASSRQDVNTGELFF.

This clonotype has at least ten counts. This sequence joins TRBV12-3 or TRBV12-4 and TRBJ1-5, with D unclear. This CDR3 has 13 residues. The germline V and J ends were trimmed by 8 bases and 3 bases, with 11 bases remaining between them. The CDR3 loop reads CASVGQVNQPQHF. CDR3 DNA sequence: TGTGCCAGCGTTGGGCAGGTCAATCAGCCCCAGCATTTT.

This clonotype was seen a handful of times. This rearrangement joins TRBV6-1 to TRBJ2-5; 7 bases map to TRBD2. Trimming took 6 bases from V and 5 from J; bases not matched to a gene: 6. The CDR3 loop spans 13 amino acids. Germline-derived CDR1 and CDR2 are MNHNS and SASEGT. The CDR3 coding sequence is TGTGCCAGCAGGAAACTAGCGTCGGAGACCCAGTACTTC. Protein product: CASRKLASETQYF.

The genes are TRBV20-1 and TRBJ2-5; 9 bases match TRBD2. With 3 bases clipped from V and 2 bases from J, the junction kept 7 bases outside the gene matches. CDR3 length: 15 residues. Germline V lookup: CDR1 DFQATT, CDR2 SNEGSKA (reference sequence). The CDR3 DNA follows: TGCAGTGCTAGGGGGCGACTAGCGGTACAAGAGACCCAGTACTTC. This encodes CSARGRLAVQETQYF.

The DNA for the CDR3 is TGTGCCAGCAGCTTACAGGGGGGGTCCTACAATGAGCAGTTCTTC. Its protein is CASSLQGGSYNEQFF. The chain is built from TRBV7-8 and TRBJ2-1; D may correspond to TRBD1 or TRBD2 (7 bases each). The germline V gene has CDR1 SGHVS and CDR2 FQNEAQ. The length of the CDR3 is 15 residues. Trimming took 2 bases from V and 1 from J, leaving 9 bases between them.

The sample holds a few counts of this clonotype. V usage is TRBV7-2 and J usage is TRBJ2-5; 9 nucleotides align to TRBD1. This CDR3 region has 13 residues. V was pared by 8 bases and J by 5 bases, with 6 bases of the junction left unmatched. The germline V gene encodes CDR1 SGHTA and CDR2 FQGNSA. CDR3 nucleotides: TGTGCCAGCCAGCGGGACAGGGAGGAGACCCAGTACTTC. Amino acid sequence: CASQRDREETQYF. The full variable domain, with the rest looked up from reference TRBV7-2 and TRBJ2-5, is GAGVSQSPSNKVTEKGKDVELRCDPISGHTALYWYRQSLGQGLEFLIYFQGNSAPDKSGLPSDRFSAERTGGSVSTLTIQRTQQEDSAVYLCASQRDREETQYFGPGTRLLVL.

To note about this clonotype: This may be a read error, as it is one base from a much larger clone. The chain uses TRBV18 and TRBJ1-1; D not resolved. Trimming took off 1 base at V and 6 bases at J, with 15 bases between the two ends. Germline CDR1 and CDR2: KGHSH and LQKENI. This CDR3 has 15 residues. In nucleotides, the CDR3 is TGTGCCAGCTCACCACTCGACAAATCCTCCTCTGAAGCTTTCTTT. It yields the protein CASSPLDKSSSEAFF.

This clonotype was recorded at least ten times. The rearrangement joins TRBV11-3 to TRBJ2-1, with 9 positions matching TRBD2. The CDR3 loop spans 15 amino acids. V dropped 5 bases and J dropped 5; count of bases not matched to a gene: 7. The germline CDR1 and CDR2 sequences are SGHNT and YENEEA. CDR3 sequence (DNA): TGTGCCAGCAGCCCCAGCGGGAGGATCCACAATGAGCAGTTCTTC. It yields the protein CASSPSGRIHNEQFF.

The rearrangement links TRBV3-1 to TRBJ2-7, with D possibly TRBD2 on 5 matching bases. Trimming cost V 1 base and J 8 bases, with 12 bases left between them. The CDR3 length is 13 residues. Germline CDR1 and CDR2: LGHDT and YNNKEL (reference sequence). CDR3 sequence: CASSQGGDKKQYF. The CDR3 DNA reads TGTGCCAGCAGCCAAGGGGGAGATAAGAAGCAGTACTTC.

This clonotype was detected ten times or more. The CDR3 spells CASSRAGQGKFHGYTF. The CDR3 DNA reads as TGTGCCAGCAGCCGCGCGGGACAGGGGAAATTCCATGGCTACACCTTC. The V and J genes are TRBV7-9 and TRBJ1-2; 10 bases agree with TRBD1. V lost 5 bases to trimming and J lost 6 bases; unmatched junction nucleotides: 12. The V gene's germline CDR1 is SEHNR and CDR2 FQNEAQ (reference sequence). The CDR3 loop spans 16 amino acids.

The chain is built from TRBV29-1 and TRBJ2-1; weak D call: TRBD1 (6 bases). This CDR3 has 13 amino acids. The germline gives CDR1 SQVTM, CDR2 ANQGSEA. V lost 7 bases and J lost 1, with 11 bases in between. The CDR3 bases are TGCAGCGCAGGGGCTTTATCCTACAATGAGCAGTTCTTC. The encoded protein is CSAGALSYNEQFF.

This clonotype occurred many times. This chain uses TRBV12-3 or TRBV12-4 with TRBJ2-3; 11 positions agree with TRBD2. This CDR3 contains 15 residues. V dropped 6 bases and J dropped 1; count of bases not matched to a gene: 3. The CDR3 nucleotides read TGTGCCAGCAGGCGGGGACTAGCGGGCACAGATACGCAGTATTTT. It yields the protein CASRRGLAGTDTQYF.